One and the same sample provided the 13 T cell receptor beta chains below, sequenced in a study of cytomegalovirus exposure and HLA in healthy donors. The PCR used 60 Vbeta and 13 Jbeta primers. Libraries were prepared by immunoSEQ multiplex PCR; TCRdb keeps only in-frame clonotypes and omits some of them. The table has approximately 110,000 clones, 15% seen once. The sample was PBMCs. The source of these receptors is a young woman in good health and CMV-seronegative.

This clone was observed a handful of times. The gene calls are TRBV27 and TRBJ2-2, with 8 positions matching TRBD1. The V segment lost 5 bases and the J segment 3 bases; nucleotides outside the gene matches: 5. Germline V gene lookup returns CDR1 MNHEY and CDR2 SMNVEV (reference sequence). The CDR3 is 15 amino acids. CDR3 sequence reads: CASSLQGVDTGELFF. CDR3 DNA: TGTGCCAGCAGTCTACAGGGGGTCGACACCGGGGAGCTGTTTTTT.

This clone was counted ten times or more. The chain carries TRBV6-1 and TRBJ1-5; 9 bases fit TRBD1. Germline lookup yields CDR1 MNHNS and CDR2 SASEGT. V lost 5 bases to trimming and J lost 7 bases; unmatched junction nucleotides: 9. The CDR3 is 15 amino acids. The CDR3 sequence: CASSRTQGAEQPQHF. CDR3 nucleotides: TGTGCCAGCAGTCGAACACAGGGGGCGGAACAGCCCCAGCATTTT.

This clone was detected only a few times. The chain recombines TRBV5-1 with TRBJ1-3, with D unclear. Germline V gene data show CDR1 as SGHRS and CDR2 as YFSETQ. CDR3 size: 15 residues. V was cut by 6 bases and J by 1 base, with 14 bases left in between. The CDR3 loop is CASKLGSGSGNTIYF. The CDR3 DNA reads TGCGCCAGCAAACTAGGGTCCGGATCTGGAAACACCATATATTTT.

V and J are TRBV9 and TRBJ2-2; 10 bases are shared with TRBD2. The CDR3 has 19 residues. CDR1 and CDR2 (germline): SGDLS, YYNGEE. V trimming: 0 bases; J trimming: 2 bases; junction bases outside the gene matches: 10. Here the CDR3 DNA reads TGTGCCAGCAGCGTAGGAGCGGGAGGGCCACAGGGTAACACCGGGGAGCTGTTTTTT. It translates to CASSVGAGGPQGNTGELFF.

This sequence joins TRBV29-1 and TRBJ2-1, with D possibly being TRBD1 (6 bases). The CDR3 runs to 15 residues. The germline gives CDR1 SQVTM, CDR2 ANQGSEA. V was clipped by 3 bases and J by 0 bases, with 12 bases between them. CDR3 region: CSVETQGSSYNEQFF. The DNA of the CDR3 is TGCAGCGTTGAGACCCAGGGGAGCTCCTACAATGAGCAGTTCTTC.

The J gene is TRBJ2-6, the V gene TRBV7-2, with a weak D call TRBD2 (6 bases). Trimming stripped 1 base from V and 1 base from J, with 11 bases between. CDR3 length: 17 amino acids. Germline CDR1 is SGHTA and CDR2 is FQGNSA. The CDR3 region is CASSLGAGSSGANVLTF. The DNA for the CDR3 is TGTGCCAGCAGCTTAGGGGCGGGGTCGTCTGGGGCCAACGTCCTGACTTTC.

The V gene is TRBV5-5, the J gene TRBJ2-7; D perhaps matches TRBD2 (6 bases). The V gene lost 1 base and the J gene lost 3 bases, with 8 bases spanning the gap. Germline V CDR1 and CDR2: SGHKS, YYEKEE (reference sequence). This CDR3 has 13 amino acids. The DNA of the CDR3 is TGTGCCAGCAGCTTGTCGGGGGACTACGAGCAGTACTTC. This translates into CASSLSGDYEQYF. Looking up the rest from reference TRBV5-5 and TRBJ2-7 gives the full variable domain: DAGVTQSPTHLIKTRGQQVTLRCSPISGHKSVSWYQQVLGQGPQFIFQYYEKEERGRGNFPDRFSARQFPNYSSELNVNALLLGDSALYLCASSLSGDYEQYFGPGTRLTVT.

The V gene is TRBV5-1, the J gene TRBJ2-7; D gene unclear. The CDR3 contains 13 residues. V shed 0 bases and J shed 3 bases, with 7 bases lying between them. The germline gives CDR1 SGHRS, CDR2 YFSETQ. The CDR3 loop reads CASSLDGYYEQYF. CDR3 sequence (DNA): TGCGCCAGCAGCTTGGACGGTTACTACGAGCAGTACTTC.

This clone has more than one count but fewer than ten. The rearrangement links TRBV27 to TRBJ2-1, with TRBD2 matching over 13 bases. The trim removed 10 bases at V and 1 base at J, leaving 19 bases unmatched. The V gene's germline CDR1 is MNHEY and CDR2 SMNVEV (reference sequence). This CDR3 comprises 20 residues. This CDR3 is CANISPVKTSGRRSYNEQFF. CDR3 DNA sequence: TGTGCCAACATCTCACCGGTAAAGACTAGCGGGAGGAGGTCCTACAATGAGCAGTTCTTC.

This clone was seen more than once but under ten times. The CDR3 sequence is CASSQGRGDTQYF. CDR3 DNA: TGTGCCAGCAGCCAAGGTAGGGGAGATACGCAGTATTTT. The rearrangement uses TRBV4-2 and TRBJ2-3; tentatively, D is TRBD1 (5 bases). CDR3 size: 13 residues. Trimming left V 1 base short and J 5 bases short, with 7 bases between. Germline CDR1 and CDR2: LGHNA and YNFKEQ.

This clone showed up just a few times. V and J are TRBV6-5 and TRBJ2-2; perhaps TRBD2 as D (5 bases). V dropped 3 bases and J dropped 5 bases, with 16 bases sitting between them. The CDR3 is made up of 16 amino acids. Germline V gives CDR1 MNHEY, CDR2 SVGAGI. DNA of the CDR3: TGTGCCAGCAGTTATCTGGGCGGGCGTTATACCGGGGAGCTGTTTTTT. Translation gives CASSYLGGRYTGELFF.

This clone was observed a few times. The chain joins TRBV25-1 to TRBJ2-5; 8 bases match TRBD2. Trimming took 2 bases from V and 1 from J; bases not matched to a gene: 6. Per germline, CDR1 MGHDK and CDR2 SYGVNS. The CDR3 contains 16 residues. CDR3 sequence reads: CASSEGQRGIQETQYF. The CDR3 coding sequence is TGTGCCAGCAGTGAAGGCCAGCGGGGGATCCAAGAGACCCAGTACTTC.

This clone has only a few counts. The V gene is TRBV6-1, the J gene TRBJ1-5, with D perhaps TRBD1 (5 bases). Germline V gene sequence: CDR1 MNHNS, CDR2 SASEGT. The CDR3 spans 12 residues. The V end was cut by 6 bases, the J end by 7 bases, with 10 bases between. As DNA, the CDR3 is TGTGCCAGCAGCACCGACAGACAGCCCCAGCATTTT. Protein product: CASSTDRQPQHF.